The T cell receptor beta chain under discussion was sequenced for a study of PD-1 blockade in classical Hodgkin lymphoma. Study details: Intravenous delivery of nivolumab at 3 mg/kg to patients occurred every 2 weeks.

Measured with immunoSEQ multiplex PCR; TCRdb has only the in-frame clones, and not every one. The table includes 34,000 or so clones, 92% detected once. Study-wide results and caveats: Reported baseline diversity: healthy donors highest, relapsed/refractory patients lowest. TCR diversity in CD4+, not CD8+, cells rose significantly by C4D1.

Time point specified: cycle 4 day 1 (C4D1), after less than 7 weeks of nivolumab. No patient escaped relapse after autologous stem cell transplantation, and brentuximab vedotin exposure varied. Out of thawed PBMCs, magnetic negative selection purified CD4+ T cells. Regarding this clone: Its antigen is still unknown.

From germline, CDR1 is MNHEY and CDR2 SMNVEV (reference sequence). This CDR3 has 16 residues. The trim removed 2 bases at V and 3 bases at J, leaving 5 bases unmatched. The TCR sequence derives from a human donor with classical Hodgkin lymphoma. Sequenced here: CD4+ T cells from blood, sampled before the fourth cycle of nivolumab. The chain carries TRBV27 and TRBJ2-7, with 12 nucleotides matching TRBD1. DNA for the CDR3: TGTGCCAGCAGTTTAGGAGGGGACAGGGGGCTCTACGAGCAGTACTTC. This translates into CASSLGGDRGLYEQYF.